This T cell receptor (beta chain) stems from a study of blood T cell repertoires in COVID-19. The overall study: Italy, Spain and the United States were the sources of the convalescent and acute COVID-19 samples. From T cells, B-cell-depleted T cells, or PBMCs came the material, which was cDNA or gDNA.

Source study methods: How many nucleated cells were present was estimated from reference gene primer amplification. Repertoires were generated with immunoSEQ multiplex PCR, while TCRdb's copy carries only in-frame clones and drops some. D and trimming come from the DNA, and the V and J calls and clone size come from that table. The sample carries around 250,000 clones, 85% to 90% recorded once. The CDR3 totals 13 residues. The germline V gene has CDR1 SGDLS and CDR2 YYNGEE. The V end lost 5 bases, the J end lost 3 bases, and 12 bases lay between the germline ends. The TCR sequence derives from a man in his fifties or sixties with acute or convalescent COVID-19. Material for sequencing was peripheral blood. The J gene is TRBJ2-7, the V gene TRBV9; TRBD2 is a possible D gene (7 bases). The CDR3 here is CASSQGGVYEQYF. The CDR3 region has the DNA TGTGCCAGCAGTCAAGGGGGGGTCTACGAGCAGTACTTC.